The clone carrying this T cell receptor (beta chain) was counted once. Its antigen is not known. The source of the sample is a study of cytomegalovirus exposure and HLA in healthy donors. Study conclusions and caveats: According to the study, approximately 150 TCR beta chains were cytomegalovirus-associated. It emerged from a later analysis that several of the most significant clusters appeared to be linked to common viral pathogens. Immune exposure information comprised only CMV serostatus. The likely origin of a cluster of highly shared sequence variants was a sequencing artifact.

Amplification used 60 Vbeta primers and 13 Jbeta primers. Method: immunoSEQ multiplex PCR; TCRdb's copy keeps in-frame clones and lacks some. The sample has 130,000 to 150,000 clones; 65% to 85% are singletons. Trimming removed 6 bases at V and 5 bases at J, with 14 bases between. CDR1 and CDR2 (germline): SEHNR, FQNEAQ (reference sequence). The CDR3 sequence is 14 residues long. This clonotype originated in a woman aged 35 to 49 in good health and CMV-seropositive. Sequencing input: PBMCs. This sequence joins TRBV7-9 and TRBJ2-1, with D hard to call. CDR3 sequence reads: CASSTLPGHNEQFF. The CDR3 DNA reads TGTGCCAGCAGTACGTTACCAGGTCACAATGAGCAGTTCTTC.